These 14 T cell receptor beta chains were sequenced from one sample in a study of shared clonotypes between healthy human individuals. Repertoires were generated with immunoSEQ multiplex PCR, while TCRdb's copy carries only in-frame clones and drops some. The table records a few million clones, 80% to 95% of them present only once. Sequenced: naive CD4+ T cells from PBMCs. The subset here: CD45RA+ positively selected. The origin of the receptors is a man younger than 35 in good health. Some clones in this sample may be carry-over from other donors' samples.

The rearrangement links TRBV19 to TRBJ1-3; TRBD1 might be the D (5 bases). The CDR3 length is 17 residues. Germline V gives CDR1 LNHDA, CDR2 SQIVND (reference sequence). Trimming left V 6 bases short and J 0 bases short, with 18 bases between. CDR3 sequence (DNA): TGTGCCAGTAGCCCCGTTTGGGGGGAAAGCTCTGGAAACACCATATATTTT. It yields the protein CASSPVWGESSGNTIYF.

This clone is a singleton in its sample. The chain combines TRBV5-1 with TRBJ2-5, with 7 bases aligning to TRBD2. Trimming took 4 bases from V and 3 from J; bases not matched to a gene: 6. This CDR3 contains 14 residues. Germline CDR1 is SGHRS and CDR2 is YFSETQ. This CDR3 reads CASSGGTIEETQYF. CDR3 bases: TGCGCCAGCAGCGGAGGGACTATCGAAGAGACCCAGTACTTC. Combining the CDR3 with reference TRBV5-1 and TRBJ2-5 gives the whole variable domain KAGVTQTPRYLIKTRGQQVTLSCSPISGHRSVSWYQQTPGQGLQFLFEYFSETQRNKGNFPGRFSGRQFSNSRSEMNVSTLELGDSALYLCASSGGTIEETQYFGPGTRLLVL.

The rearrangement joins TRBV4-2 to TRBJ2-6; 9 bases align to TRBD2. With V trimmed by 0 bases and J by 0 bases, 9 bases remained unmatched. There are 20 residues in the CDR3. CDR1 and CDR2 (germline): LGHNA, YNFKEQ. CDR3 coding DNA: TGTGCCAGCAGCCAAGATGGCAGCGGGAGGTTTCCCTCTGGGGCCAACGTCCTGACTTTC. Translating it yields CASSQDGSGRFPSGANVLTF.

This sequence joins TRBV6-1 and TRBJ2-5, with 8 nucleotides matching TRBD1. The DNA end lines up better with TRBJ2-7; the J call may be wrong. The CDR3 is 12 amino acids. The germline gives CDR1 MNHNS, CDR2 SASEGT. The CDR3 DNA is TGTGCCAGCCTGACAGGGGCCCACGAGCAGTACTTC. Protein product: CASLTGAHEQYF.

A word on this clone: The sample carries other DNA sequences with the same CDR3. CDR3 loop: CASSQEGNYGYTF. The CDR3 bases are TGCGCCAGCAGCCAAGAAGGGAACTATGGCTACACCTTC. V and J are TRBV4-1 and TRBJ1-2; D is uncertain. The CDR3 totals 13 residues. CDR1 is MGHRA and CDR2 is YSYEKL in the germline V gene. V lost 0 bases to trimming and J lost 2 bases, with 4 bases between them.

The chain is built from TRBV5-6 and TRBJ2-1, with D perhaps assigned TRBD1 or TRBD2 (5 bases each). Germline V gene data show CDR1 as SGHDT and CDR2 as YYEEEE. V lost 0 bases and J 8 bases, leaving 15 bases between the germline ends. This CDR3 comprises 15 residues. The CDR3 DNA reads as TGTGCCAGCAGCTTGGTCGGGACGTCTTCCGATGAGCAGTTCTTC. Protein sequence: CASSLVGTSSDEQFF. Looking up the rest from reference TRBV5-6 and TRBJ2-1 gives the full variable domain: DAGVTQSPTHLIKTRGQQVTLRCSPKSGHDTVSWYQQALGQGPQFIFQYYEEEERQRGNFPDRFSGHQFPNYSSELNVNALLLGDSALYLCASSLVGTSSDEQFFGPGTRLTVL.

The CDR3 region is CASSPTSGTGIFFYGYTF. In DNA, the CDR3 is TGTGCCAGCAGTCCAACTTCCGGGACCGGGATCTTCTTCTATGGCTACACCTTC. This chain joins TRBV27 and TRBJ1-2, with D perhaps TRBD1 (5 bases). The CDR3 length is 18 residues. In germline, CDR1 is MNHEY, CDR2 SMNVEV (reference sequence). V lost 5 bases to trimming and J lost 4 bases, with 26 bases between them.

The rearrangement uses TRBV10-3 and TRBJ1-2, with 10 nucleotides matching TRBD1. Germline V CDR1 and CDR2: ENHRY, SYGVKD. This CDR3 comprises 14 residues. V trimming: 4 bases; J trimming: 3 bases; junction bases outside the gene matches: 2. CDR3 loop: CAISGTGGDYGYTF. CDR3 in DNA: TGTGCCATCAGTGGGACAGGGGGGGACTATGGCTACACCTTC.

The V call is TRBV5-1, the J call TRBJ1-1; TRBD1 is a possible D gene (6 bases). Per the germline V gene, CDR1 is SGHRS and CDR2 is YFSETQ. Trimming removed 4 bases at V and 4 bases at J, with 8 bases between. The CDR3 covers 12 residues. The CDR3 spells CASSNRVTEAFF. CDR3 nucleotides: TGCGCCAGCAGCAACAGGGTCACTGAAGCTTTCTTT.

The chain joins TRBV6-5 to TRBJ2-1; TRBD2 aligns across 8 bases. CDR1 MNHEY and CDR2 SVGAGI come from the germline V gene. The CDR3 extends over 15 amino acids. V was clipped by 6 bases and J by 10 bases; unmatched bases: 14. In DNA, the CDR3 is TGTGCCAGCAGGGGGAGCGGGAGTTCTACACTCGAGCAGTTCTTC. This codes for CASRGSGSSTLEQFF.

The V gene is TRBV7-9, the J gene TRBJ2-1; possibly TRBD2 for D (6 bases). This CDR3 comprises 18 residues. Per the germline V gene, CDR1 is SEHNR and CDR2 is FQNEAQ (reference sequence). V lost 5 bases to trimming and J lost 0 bases, with 20 bases between them. CDR3 in amino acids: CASSLGRRRDSSYNEQFF. CDR3 bases: TGTGCCAGCAGCCTCGGGCGGAGAAGGGACTCCTCCTACAATGAGCAGTTCTTC.

The gene calls are TRBV5-1 and TRBJ2-5; D may be TRBD2 (6 bases). Between the trimmed V and J ends, which lost 2 bases and 2 bases, there was a span of 16 bases. Germline CDR1 and CDR2: SGHRS and YFSETQ. This CDR3 has 16 amino acids. For the CDR3, the DNA is TGCGCCAGCAGCTTTGCGGCCAGGAGGGATCAAGAGACCCAGTACTTC. This translates into CASSFAARRDQETQYF.

J is TRBJ2-1 and V is TRBV6-6, with TRBD2 matching 7 bases. Germline CDR1 is MNHNY and CDR2 is SVGAGI (reference sequence). The CDR3 has 15 residues. Germline trimming cut 2 bases from V and 4 bases from J; bases unmatched to any gene: 5. The CDR3, as DNA: TGTGCCAGCAGTTACGGTAGCGGGCTGTACAATGAGCAGTTCTTC. Protein: CASSYGSGLYNEQFF.

The rearrangement links TRBV15 to TRBJ2-2, with D perhaps matching TRBD2 (6 bases). This CDR3 contains 19 residues. Germline CDR1 reads LNHNV; CDR2 reads YYDKDF (reference sequence). Trimming took off 2 bases at V and 5 bases at J, with 24 bases between the two ends. The CDR3 DNA reads as TGTGCCACCAGCAGAACCGCCGGGAGACCCACAGTTAGGACCGGGGAGCTGTTTTTT. It specifies CATSRTAGRPTVRTGELFF.